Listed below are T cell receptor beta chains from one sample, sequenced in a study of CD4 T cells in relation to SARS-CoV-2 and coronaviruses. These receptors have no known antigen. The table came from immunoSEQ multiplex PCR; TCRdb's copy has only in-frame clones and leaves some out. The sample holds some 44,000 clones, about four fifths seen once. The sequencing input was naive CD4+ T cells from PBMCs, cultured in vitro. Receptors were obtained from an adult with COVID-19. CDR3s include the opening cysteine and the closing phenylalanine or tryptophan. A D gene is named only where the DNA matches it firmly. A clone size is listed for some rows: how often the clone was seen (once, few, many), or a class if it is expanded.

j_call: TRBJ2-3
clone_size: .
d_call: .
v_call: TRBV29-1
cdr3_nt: TGCAGCGTTTCTGACGGCACAGATACGCAGTATTTT
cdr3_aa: CSVSDGTDTQYF

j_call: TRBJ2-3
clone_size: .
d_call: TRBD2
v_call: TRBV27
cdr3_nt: TGTGCCACCTCCCCGCTAGCGGGAAACACAGATACGCAGTATTTT
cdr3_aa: CATSPLAGNTDTQYF

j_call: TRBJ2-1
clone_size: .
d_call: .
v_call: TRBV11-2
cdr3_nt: TGTGCCAGCAGCTTATTACTAGAGAATGAGCAGTTCTTC
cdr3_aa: CASSLLLENEQFF

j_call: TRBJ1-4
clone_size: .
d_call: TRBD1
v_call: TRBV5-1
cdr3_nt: TGCGCCAGCAGCCTGGAGGGGACAGCAACTAATGAAAAACTGTTTTTT
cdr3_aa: CASSLEGTATNEKLFF

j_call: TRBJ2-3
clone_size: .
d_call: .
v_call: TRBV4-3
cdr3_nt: TGCGCCAGCAGCCAAGCTAACACAGATACGCAGTATTTT
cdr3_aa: CASSQANTDTQYF

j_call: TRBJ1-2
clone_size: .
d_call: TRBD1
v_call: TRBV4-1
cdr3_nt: TGCGCCAGCAGCCTCGGACAGGGAAACTATGGCTACACCTTC
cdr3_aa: CASSLGQGNYGYTF

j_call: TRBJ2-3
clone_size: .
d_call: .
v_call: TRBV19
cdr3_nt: TGTGCCAGTAGTATTGGGCCAGATACGCAGTATTTT
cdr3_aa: CASSIGPDTQYF

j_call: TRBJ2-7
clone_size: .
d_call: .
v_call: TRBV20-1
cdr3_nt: TGCAGTGCTAGTGAGCCCTACGAGCAGTACTTC
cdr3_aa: CSASEPYEQYF

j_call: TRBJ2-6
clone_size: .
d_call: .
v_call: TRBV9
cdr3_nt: TGTGCCAGCAGCGGACTGTCCTCTGGGGCCAACGTCCTGACTTTC
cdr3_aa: CASSGLSSGANVLTF

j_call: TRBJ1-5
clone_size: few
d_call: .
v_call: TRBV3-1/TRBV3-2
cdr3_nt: TGTGCCAGCAGCCAAGATCGGCGTTGGCCCCAGCATTTT
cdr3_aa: CASSQDRRWPQHF

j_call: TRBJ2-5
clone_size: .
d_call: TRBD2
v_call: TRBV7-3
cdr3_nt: TGTGCCAGCAGCCTAAGGGGACTAGCGGGAGTGGAGACCCAGTACTTC
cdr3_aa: CASSLRGLAGVETQYF

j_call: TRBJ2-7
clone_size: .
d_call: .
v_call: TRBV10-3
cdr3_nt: TGTGCCATCAGTGAGTCGAGACGGGACGGCTACGAGCAGTACTTC
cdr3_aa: CAISESRRDGYEQYF

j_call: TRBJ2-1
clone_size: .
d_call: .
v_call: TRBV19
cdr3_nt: TGTGCCAGTAGTATGTGGCCCCCCAGGGTGGCTGGTTCGGATGAGCAGTTCTTC
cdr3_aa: CASSMWPPRVAGSDEQFF

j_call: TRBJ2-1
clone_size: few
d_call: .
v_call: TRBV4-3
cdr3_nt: TGCGCCAGCAGCCAACGGGACGGTAGAATGAATGAGCAGTTCTTC
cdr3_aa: CASSQRDGRMNEQFF

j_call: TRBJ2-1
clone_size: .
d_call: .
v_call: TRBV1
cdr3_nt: TGCACCAGCAGCCAAGATTATTTTGGACTAGCGGCCATCGGTGGCTACAATGAGCAGTTCTTC
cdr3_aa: CTSSQDYFGLAAIGGYNEQFF

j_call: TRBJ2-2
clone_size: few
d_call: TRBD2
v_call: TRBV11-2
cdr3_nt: TGTGCCAGCAGCTCACTAGCGGGAGCAACCGGGGAGCTGTTTTTT
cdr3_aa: CASSSLAGATGELFF

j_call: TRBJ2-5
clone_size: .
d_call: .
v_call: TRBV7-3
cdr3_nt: TGTGCCAGCAGCCGACAATCCGGGCAGACCCAGTACTTC
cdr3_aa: CASSRQSGQTQYF

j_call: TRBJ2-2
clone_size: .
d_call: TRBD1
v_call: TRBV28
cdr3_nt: TGTGCCAGCTGGACAGGAGGAGGCACCGGGGAGCTGTTTTTT
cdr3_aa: CASWTGGGTGELFF

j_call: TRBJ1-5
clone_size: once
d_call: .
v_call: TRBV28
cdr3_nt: TGTGCCAGCAGTTTCCTCAAGGGTAATCAGCCCCAGCATTTT
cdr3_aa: CASSFLKGNQPQHF

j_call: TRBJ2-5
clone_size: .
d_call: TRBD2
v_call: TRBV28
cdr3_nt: TGTGCCAGCAGTACGTCTAGCGGGAGGTATGGGGAGACCCAGTACTTC
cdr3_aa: CASSTSSGRYGETQYF